This TCR beta chain was identified in a study of early T cells in non-severe SARS-CoV-2 infection. The wider study: Unsorted whole blood bulk RNA was sequenced, with unpaired chains.

TCRdb processed the 5' RACE reads anew with MiXCR; each CDR3 protein has one entry. This sample has roughly 63,000 distinct CDR3 sequences, with approximately 13% found just once. This clonotype was counted many times. Germline V gene data show CDR1 as LNHDA and CDR2 as SQIVND (reference sequence). The CDR3 is 13 amino acids. Trimming shortened V by 5 bases and J by 2 bases, and 10 bases separated the two germline ends. The origin of this receptor is an adult who was a healthcare worker with PCR-confirmed SARS-CoV-2 infection or an uninfected control (not recorded which). V and J are TRBV19 and TRBJ2-7; unclear D gene. Sequenced material: whole blood. The CDR3 nucleotides are TGTGCCAGTAGTGAGACGGCAACCTACGAGCAGTACTTC. This encodes CASSETATYEQYF. Together with reference TRBV19 and TRBJ2-7, the CDR3 gives the full variable domain: DGGITQSPKYLFRKEGQNVTLSCEQNLNHDAMYWYRQDPGQGLRLIYYSQIVNDFQKGDIAEGYSVSREKKESFPLTVTSAQKNPTAFYLCASSETATYEQYFGPGTRLTVT.